This entry lists 27 T cell receptor beta chains sequenced from one sample in a study of shared clonotypes between healthy human individuals. Here immunoSEQ multiplex PCR was the method, and the copy in TCRdb shows in-frame clones only, minus some. The sample comprises 2 million to 2.5 million clones, approximately 93% of which are singletons, and 0.39% rests with the top ten. Sequencing was done on a sample of naive CD4+ T cells from PBMCs. Indicated subset: CD45RA+ positively selected. The receptors here all came from a man aged 18-30 years in good health. Some clones in this sample may be carry-over from other donors' samples.

This clone was seen only once. The chain couples TRBV5-1 to TRBJ1-4; D is unclear. Germline V gives CDR1 SGHRS, CDR2 YFSETQ. V lost 1 base to trimming and J lost 8 bases, with 12 bases between them. The CDR3 is 14 amino acids. The CDR3 loop reads CASSLLQDGEKLFF. In DNA, the CDR3 is TGCGCCAGCAGCTTGTTGCAGGACGGGGAAAAACTGTTTTTT.

This sequence joins TRBV5-1 and TRBJ2-6; 8 bases match TRBD1. The CDR3 covers 15 residues. Germline V gives CDR1 SGHRS, CDR2 YFSETQ. Germline trimming cut 4 bases from V and 3 bases from J; bases unmatched to any gene: 3. The CDR3 bases are TGCGCCAGCAGCGCAGGGGGCATTGGGGCCAACGTCCTGACTTTC. Translated: CASSAGGIGANVLTF.

With regard to this clone: Other DNA sequences from this sample encode an identical CDR3 as well. CDR3 bases: TGCGCCAGCAGCGCGACTAGCGGGAGGTACAATGAGCAGTTCTTC. Translating gives CASSATSGRYNEQFF. V gene TRBV5-1 combines with J gene TRBJ2-1, with 13 bases fitting TRBD2. Germline V gene data show CDR1 as SGHRS and CDR2 as YFSETQ. The CDR3 contains 15 residues. V lost 4 bases to trimming and J lost 4 bases; unmatched junction nucleotides: 2.

V usage is TRBV6-6 and J usage is TRBJ1-5, with 7 bases identical to TRBD1. CDR3 length: 15 residues. Looked up from germline, CDR1 is MNHNY and CDR2 is SVGAGI (reference sequence). The V segment lost 6 bases and the J segment 4 bases; nucleotides outside the gene matches: 9. The CDR3, as DNA: TGTGCCAGCAGCCCCTCACAGGGGAGGAATCAGCCCCAGCATTTT. Translating it yields CASSPSQGRNQPQHF.

This sequence joins TRBV4-2 and TRBJ2-7, with D unclear. V was cut by 4 bases and J by 7 bases, with 17 bases left in between. CDR1 LGHNA and CDR2 YNFKEQ come from the germline V gene. The CDR3 extends over 14 amino acids. CDR3 region: CASSPRASQSEQYF. The CDR3 DNA reads TGTGCCAGCAGCCCCCGGGCCAGTCAATCGGAGCAGTACTTC.

The gene calls are TRBV7-3 and TRBJ2-1; D might be TRBD2 (7 bases). Germline V gives CDR1 SGHTA, CDR2 FQGTGA. CDR3 length: 14 amino acids. V was trimmed by 5 bases and J by 5 bases, leaving 13 bases between them. CDR3 protein: CASSEQGTNNEQFF. The DNA for the CDR3 is TGTGCCAGCAGCGAGCAGGGGACTAACAATGAGCAGTTCTTC.

The J gene is TRBJ2-3, the V gene TRBV19; TRBD2 agrees at 13 bases. CDR3 length: 15 amino acids. V gave up 5 bases and J gave up 4 bases; unmatched junction bases: 3. CDR1 is LNHDA and CDR2 is SQIVND in the germline V gene (reference sequence). The CDR3 spells CASSWTSGSPDTQYF. The CDR3 bases are TGTGCCAGTAGTTGGACTAGCGGGAGCCCAGATACGCAGTATTTT.

The gene calls are TRBV9 and TRBJ2-1, with a possible D match to TRBD2 (6 bases). V lost 0 bases, J lost 10 bases, and 17 bases lay in between. The CDR3 consists of 15 residues. The germline V gene has CDR1 SGDLS and CDR2 YYNGEE. The CDR3 sequence is CASSVGRALMGEQFF. The CDR3, as DNA: TGTGCCAGCAGCGTAGGGAGGGCCCTTATGGGGGAGCAGTTCTTC.

J is TRBJ2-2 and V is TRBV7-9, with 13 bases lining up with TRBD2. V lost 5 bases, J lost 2 bases, and 5 bases stayed unmatched. Germline CDR1 and CDR2: SEHNR and FQNEAQ (reference sequence). The CDR3 spans 17 residues. The CDR3: CASSVRGLAGNTGELFF. Here the CDR3 DNA reads TGTGCCAGCAGCGTCAGGGGACTAGCGGGAAACACCGGGGAGCTGTTTTTT. The full variable domain, in which reference TRBV7-9 and TRBJ2-2 provide the parts outside the CDR3, is DTGVSQNPRHKITKRGQNVTFRCDPISEHNRLYWYRQTLGQGPEFLTYFQNEAQLEKSRLLSDRFSAERPKGSFSTLEIQRTEQGDSAMYLCASSVRGLAGNTGELFFGEGSRLTVL.

J is TRBJ2-2 and V is TRBV9, with 10 bases fitting TRBD2. Germline V CDR1 and CDR2: SGDLS, YYNGEE. V was clipped by 3 bases and J by 5 bases; unmatched bases: 7. The CDR3 is made up of 16 amino acids. The CDR3 loop reads CASSEVAGGGTGELFF. In DNA form, the CDR3 reads TGTGCCAGCAGCGAAGTAGCGGGAGGAGGAACCGGGGAGCTGTTTTTT.

The rearrangement links TRBV19 to TRBJ2-2; D unresolved. This CDR3 has 15 residues. V shed 4 bases and J shed 4 bases, with 13 bases lying between them. Germline V lookup: CDR1 LNHDA, CDR2 SQIVND (reference sequence). The chain's CDR3 is CASSTLGRGTGELFF. The DNA of the CDR3 is TGTGCCAGTAGTACCCTTGGCCGTGGCACCGGGGAGCTGTTTTTT.

This clone was seen only a few times. The CDR3 DNA reads as TGTGCCAGCAGCTTCGACAGGTGGAATGAAAAACTGTTTTTT. Translating it yields CASSFDRWNEKLFF. This chain links TRBV7-9 with TRBJ1-4, with D tentatively TRBD1 (6 bases). CDR1 and CDR2 (germline): SEHNR, FQNEAQ (reference sequence). Deletions cut 3 bases from V and 5 bases from J, with 10 bases between. This CDR3 is built from 14 residues.

This clone was detected only once. This rearrangement joins TRBV10-3 to TRBJ2-3; D unclear. V dropped 10 bases and J dropped 4 bases, with 12 bases sitting between them. The germline V gene has CDR1 ENHRY and CDR2 SYGVKD. This CDR3 has 12 amino acids. The CDR3 sequence: CATEGLSDTQYF. DNA of the CDR3: TGTGCCACCGAAGGTTTATCAGATACGCAGTATTTT.

The CDR3 loop reads CASSLDVGGRADTQYF. In nucleotides, the CDR3 is TGCGCCAGCAGCTTGGACGTGGGAGGAAGGGCAGATACGCAGTATTTT. J is TRBJ2-3 and V is TRBV5-1, with a weak D call TRBD2 (6 bases). CDR3 length equals 16 residues. Germline V gives CDR1 SGHRS, CDR2 YFSETQ. Trimming stripped 0 bases from V and 4 bases from J, with 15 bases between.

This rearrangement joins TRBV28 to TRBJ1-3, with unresolved D. The CDR3 covers 14 residues. The germline CDR1 and CDR2 sequences are MDHEN and SYDVKM. V lost 4 bases and J 4 bases, leaving 11 bases between the germline ends. CDR3 DNA: TGTGCCAGCAGTTCGGAGGGTGAAGGAAACACCATATATTTT. The encoded protein is CASSSEGEGNTIYF.

The CDR3 region is CASRWTGGYGYTF. CDR3 nucleotides: TGTGCCAGCAGATGGACGGGAGGATATGGCTACACCTTC. The genes are TRBV28 and TRBJ1-2; D gene ambiguous. Germline V gene data show CDR1 as MDHEN and CDR2 as SYDVKM. The CDR3 runs to 13 residues. V dropped 6 bases and J dropped 5 bases, with 13 bases sitting between them.

With respect to this clone: The same CDR3 can be traced to other DNA sequences in this sample. The rearrangement links TRBV5-6 to TRBJ1-5, with a tentative D call TRBD1 (5 bases). V was pared by 0 bases and J by 4 bases, with 5 bases between. The CDR3 runs 13 residues. Germline V gene lookup returns CDR1 SGHDT and CDR2 YYEEEE. CDR3 DNA: TGTGCCAGCAGCTTGGCAGGGAATCAGCCCCAGCATTTT. The encoded protein is CASSLAGNQPQHF.

A note on this clone: This specimen includes other DNA sequences encoding the same CDR3. The chain carries TRBV7-9 and TRBJ1-5; tentatively, D is TRBD1 (6 bases). CDR1 is SEHNR, CDR2 FQNEAQ, per germline (reference sequence). V dropped 6 bases and J dropped 5 bases, with 11 bases sitting between them. The CDR3 loop spans 13 amino acids. The CDR3 sequence: CASSLDSYQPQHF. In DNA, the CDR3 is TGTGCCAGCAGTTTGGACAGTTATCAGCCCCAGCATTTT. The entire variable domain, with the rest obtained from reference TRBV7-9 and TRBJ1-5, is as follows: DTGVSQNPRHKITKRGQNVTFRCDPISEHNRLYWYRQTLGQGPEFLTYFQNEAQLEKSRLLSDRFSAERPKGSFSTLEIQRTEQGDSAMYLCASSLDSYQPQHFGDGTRLSIL.

The J gene is TRBJ1-1, the V gene TRBV10-3, with 7 bases that match TRBD1. The V and J ends lost 0 bases and 4 bases, in that order; junction bases with no gene match: 2. The CDR3 contains 14 residues. CDR1 is ENHRY, CDR2 SYGVKD, per germline. As DNA, the CDR3 is TGTGCCATCAGTGAGTCGGAGGGGGCCACTGAAGCTTTCTTT. Its protein is CAISESEGATEAFF.

This rearrangement joins TRBV15 to TRBJ1-4; D perhaps matches TRBD1 (6 bases). The CDR3 spans 14 residues. Trimming took off 1 base at V and 8 bases at J, with 11 bases between the two ends. Germline V gene sequence: CDR1 LNHNV, CDR2 YYDKDF (reference sequence). CDR3 sequence reads: CATSRGRTDEKLFF. Written as DNA, the CDR3 is TGTGCCACCAGCAGAGGTCGGACAGACGAAAAACTGTTTTTT.

The rearrangement links TRBV10-2 to TRBJ2-7; 9 bases line up with TRBD2. The CDR3 is 15 amino acids. The junction had 6 bases not matched to a gene; V was cut back by 0 bases and J by 6 bases. Germline values: CDR1 WSHSY, CDR2 SAAADI. The CDR3 region is CASSESGGRALEQYF. CDR3 bases: TGCGCCAGCAGTGAGTCGGGCGGGAGGGCCCTCGAGCAGTACTTC.

This chain uses TRBV6-5 with TRBJ2-5; no clear D. The CDR3 is 15 amino acids. V shed 0 bases and J shed 5 bases, with 13 bases lying between them. Germline assignment: CDR1 MNHEY and CDR2 SVGAGI. This chain's CDR3 is CASSYSLSVGETQYF. The DNA for the CDR3 is TGTGCCAGCAGTTACTCGTTGAGCGTTGGCGAGACCCAGTACTTC.

For this clone: Other DNA sequences in this sample translate to the same CDR3. The chain uses TRBV6-5 and TRBJ2-7; D might be TRBD1 (5 bases). The germline V and J ends were trimmed by 0 bases and 2 bases, with 11 bases remaining between them. Per the germline V gene, CDR1 is MNHEY and CDR2 is SVGAGI. The CDR3 spans 15 residues. The CDR3: CASSYSVQGPYEQYF. The CDR3 DNA follows: TGTGCCAGCAGTTACTCGGTTCAGGGCCCCTACGAGCAGTACTTC.

The chain couples TRBV25-1 to TRBJ1-2, with D unclear. Trimming removed 2 bases from V and 8 bases from J, with 24 bases in between. The CDR3 is made up of 17 amino acids. From germline, CDR1 is MGHDK and CDR2 SYGVNS. The CDR3 is CASSEDGSGRYHGGYTF. The CDR3 DNA reads TGTGCCAGCAGTGAAGACGGCAGTGGCCGTTATCATGGGGGCTACACCTTC.

This clone was recorded only once. The chain recombines TRBV6-5 with TRBJ2-1; D not resolved. Between the trimmed V and J ends, which lost 0 bases and 2 bases, there was a span of 5 bases. This CDR3 is built from 14 residues. Germline CDR1 reads MNHEY; CDR2 reads SVGAGI. The CDR3 DNA is TGTGCCAGCAGTTACTCGGGTCCCTACAATGAGCAGTTCTTC. This encodes CASSYSGPYNEQFF.

This chain connects TRBV19 to TRBJ1-4; no definite D call. Trimming removed 7 bases from V and 7 bases from J, with 16 bases in between. The CDR3 covers 14 residues. Germline lookup yields CDR1 LNHDA and CDR2 SQIVND (reference sequence). This chain's CDR3 is CASTHSYRAEKLFF. CDR3 sequence (DNA): TGTGCCAGTACCCATTCCTACCGGGCTGAAAAACTGTTTTTT.

The rearrangement links TRBV5-4 to TRBJ2-1, with 7 bases fitting TRBD2. Trimming took 0 bases from V and 2 from J; bases not matched to a gene: 5. This CDR3 region has 16 residues. Germline V gene data show CDR1 as SGHNT and CDR2 as YYREEE (reference sequence). The CDR3 here is CASSLGAAGPYNEQFF. The CDR3 DNA is TGTGCCAGCAGCTTGGGGGCAGCGGGACCCTACAATGAGCAGTTCTTC.